This TCR beta chain was profiled in a study of vaccination and CD4 T cells after COVID-19. Study-wide results and limits: Post-vaccination, and not before, a median about 90% of reactive clones appeared in convalescent patients.

About this clonotype: The antigen remains unidentified.

Sample treatment: roughly 10-day PBMC culture with coronavirus spike peptide pools or control peptides (ViraFEST assay). Oncomine TCR Beta short-read sequencing was applied to DNA from cultured CD4+ T cells. TCRdb analysed the PCR reads with MiXCR anew, one entry per CDR3 protein. The sample holds some 11,000 distinct CDR3 sequences, about 25% seen once. This specimen was CD4+ T cells from blood, cultured in vitro, taken after SARS-CoV-2 vaccination. This receptor was identified in a human donor who had recovered from COVID-19.

Here the CDR3 DNA reads TGTGCCAGCAGTGCCTGGACAGGGGGAGGCTATGGCTACACCTTC. Protein product: CASSAWTGGGYGYTF. This chain uses TRBV2 with TRBJ1-2, with 10 nucleotides matching TRBD1. CDR1 SNHLY and CDR2 FYNNEI come from the germline V gene. The CDR3 contains 15 residues. V lost 4 bases and J lost 4; bases outside the gene matches: 6. The variable domain in full, with the rest retrieved from reference TRBV2 and TRBJ1-2, is EPEVTQTPSHQVTQMGQEVILRCVPISNHLYFYWYRQILGQKVEFLVSFYNNEISEKSEIFDDQFSVERPDGSNFTLKIRSTKLEDSAMYFCASSAWTGGGYGYTFGSGTRLTVV.